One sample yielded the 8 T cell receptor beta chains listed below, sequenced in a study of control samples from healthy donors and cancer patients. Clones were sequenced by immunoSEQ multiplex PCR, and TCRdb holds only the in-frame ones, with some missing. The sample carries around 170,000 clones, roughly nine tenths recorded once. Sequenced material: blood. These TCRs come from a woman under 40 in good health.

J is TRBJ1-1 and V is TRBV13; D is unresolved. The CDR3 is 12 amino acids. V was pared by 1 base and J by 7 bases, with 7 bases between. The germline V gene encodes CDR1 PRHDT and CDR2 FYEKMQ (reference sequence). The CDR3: CASSLVGNEAFF. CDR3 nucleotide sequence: TGTGCCAGCAGCTTAGTTGGTAATGAAGCTTTCTTT.

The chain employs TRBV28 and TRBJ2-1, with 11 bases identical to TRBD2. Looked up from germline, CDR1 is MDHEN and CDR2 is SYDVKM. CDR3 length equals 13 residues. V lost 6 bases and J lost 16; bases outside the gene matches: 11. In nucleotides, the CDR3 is TGTGCCAGCAGACGGGGACTAGCGGAGGAGCCCTTCTTC. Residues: CASRRGLAEEPFF.

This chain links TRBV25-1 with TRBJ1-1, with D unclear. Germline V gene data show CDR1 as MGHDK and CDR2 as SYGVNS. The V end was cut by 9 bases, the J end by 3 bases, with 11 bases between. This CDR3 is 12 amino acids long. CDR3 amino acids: CASNGPHTEAFF. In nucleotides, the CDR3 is TGTGCCAGTAATGGTCCTCACACTGAAGCTTTCTTT.

The CDR3 DNA sequence: TGTGCCAGCAGTCTTACGGGCGGGTTCTACAATGAGCAGTTCTTC. It specifies CASSLTGGFYNEQFF. This sequence joins TRBV11-3 and TRBJ2-1; tentatively, D is TRBD2 (5 bases). The CDR3 spans 15 residues. Germline CDR1 is SGHNT and CDR2 is YENEEA. Trimming pared 6 bases from V and 3 bases from J, leaving 15 bases between.

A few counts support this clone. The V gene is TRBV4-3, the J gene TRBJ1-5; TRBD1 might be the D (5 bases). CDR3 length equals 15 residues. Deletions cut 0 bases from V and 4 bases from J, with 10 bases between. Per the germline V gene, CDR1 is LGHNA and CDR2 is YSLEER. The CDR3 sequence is CASSQDLNRNQPQHF. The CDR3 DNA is TGCGCCAGCAGCCAAGATCTAAACAGGAATCAGCCCCAGCATTTT.

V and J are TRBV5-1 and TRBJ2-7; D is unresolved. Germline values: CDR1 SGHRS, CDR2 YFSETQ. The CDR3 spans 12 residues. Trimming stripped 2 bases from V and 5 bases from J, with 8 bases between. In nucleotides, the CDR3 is TGCGCCAGCAGCTTTCTTAAGGACGAGCAGTACTTC. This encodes CASSFLKDEQYF.

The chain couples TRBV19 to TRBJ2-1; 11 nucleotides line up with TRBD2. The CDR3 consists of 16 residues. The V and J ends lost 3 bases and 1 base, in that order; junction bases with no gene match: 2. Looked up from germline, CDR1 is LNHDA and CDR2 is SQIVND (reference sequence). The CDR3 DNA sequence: TGTGCCAGTAGTATCGTAGCGGGAGGGTCCTACAATGAGCAGTTCTTC. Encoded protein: CASSIVAGGSYNEQFF.

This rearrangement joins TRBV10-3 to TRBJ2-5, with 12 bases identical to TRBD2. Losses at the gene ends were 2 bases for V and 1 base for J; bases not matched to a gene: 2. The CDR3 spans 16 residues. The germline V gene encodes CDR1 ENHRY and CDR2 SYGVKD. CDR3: CAISEPGLAGQETQYF. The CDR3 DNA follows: TGTGCCATCAGTGAGCCGGGACTAGCGGGCCAAGAGACCCAGTACTTC.